This TCR beta chain was profiled in a study of PD-L1 blockade in urothelial cancer. Looking at the study overall: Male sex and bladder-origin urothelial cancer were recorded for twenty-five of 29 patients. Blood analysis occurred 3 weeks (second dose) and 6 weeks after treatment start.

Assay used: immunoSEQ multiplex PCR; TCRdb lists only in-frame clones, some missing. This sample has more than 45,000 clones, with around 79% found just once. The junction had 6 bases not matched to a gene; V was cut back by 2 bases and J by 0 bases. The CDR3 has 16 residues. In germline, CDR1 is SGHAT, CDR2 FQNNGV. The sample in question was PBMCs, obtained around atezolizumab (anti-PD-L1) treatment. This TCR derives from an older man with urothelial cancer. The V and J genes are TRBV11-2 and TRBJ1-1, with TRBD1 matching 7 bases. CDR3 nucleotides: TGTGCCAGCAGCTTAAGATTCGGGACAGTGAACACTGAAGCTTTCTTT. Amino acids: CASSLRFGTVNTEAFF.